The 25 T cell receptor beta chains listed next were all sequenced from one sample in a study of CD8 T cells in Susac syndrome. RNA in amounts of about 0.45 to 1 ug was reverse transcribed with random hexamers. One entry per CDR3 protein, called by TCRdb with MiXCR from the immunoSEQ multiplex PCR reads. The data contain roughly 120,000 distinct CDR3 sequences, roughly 93% of them singletons. What was sequenced was CD8+ T cells from PBMCs. These receptors came from a human donor with multiple sclerosis.

The J gene is TRBJ2-7, the V gene TRBV4-1; the D is unclear. The CDR3 length is 13 residues. CDR1 and CDR2 from the germline V gene are MGHRA and YSYEKL. V was shortened by 0 bases and J by 5 bases, with 8 bases between the two germline ends. The CDR3 is CASSQDAGNEQYF. The CDR3, as DNA: TGCGCCAGCAGCCAAGATGCCGGAAACGAGCAGTACTTC.

This rearrangement joins TRBV27 to TRBJ2-6, with a tentative D call TRBD2 (5 bases). With 6 bases removed from V and 0 bases from J, the gap between germline ends came to 21 bases. Germline V gene data show CDR1 as MNHEY and CDR2 as SMNVEV (reference sequence). The CDR3 covers 19 residues. In DNA, the CDR3 is TGTGCCAGCAGCCCACCGGAAGTCGGGATACACTCTGGGGCCAACGTCCTGACTTTC. Its protein product is CASSPPEVGIHSGANVLTF.

V and J are TRBV7-9 and TRBJ1-2, with a tentative D call TRBD1 (6 bases). CDR3 size: 14 residues. The germline CDR1 and CDR2 sequences are SEHNR and FQNEAQ (reference sequence). With 1 base removed from V and 8 bases from J, the gap between germline ends came to 14 bases. The CDR3 region is CASSLVGGPEGYTF. The CDR3 nucleotides are TGTGCCAGCAGCTTAGTCGGGGGGCCTGAAGGCTACACCTTC.

DNA of the CDR3: TGTGCCAGCACCAGACCGGGACAGGGATTCACTGAAGCTTTCTTT. It codes for CASTRPGQGFTEAFF. V gene TRBV16 combines with J gene TRBJ1-1; 9 bases match TRBD1. J was trimmed by 4 bases and V by 7 bases; bases with no gene match: 10. CDR3 size: 15 residues. Germline CDR1 KGHSY, CDR2 FQNENV.

V usage is TRBV7-2 and J usage is TRBJ2-1; 13 nucleotides match TRBD2. The V gene's germline CDR1 is SGHTA and CDR2 FQGNSA. This CDR3 contains 18 residues. V lost 4 bases, J lost 5 bases, and 11 bases stayed unmatched. The CDR3: CASSSHQRLAGGDNEQFF. The DNA for the CDR3 is TGTGCCAGCAGCTCGCACCAAAGACTAGCGGGGGGAGACAATGAGCAGTTCTTC. Supplemented by reference TRBV7-2 and TRBJ2-1, the full variable domain reads GAGVSQSPSNKVTEKGKDVELRCDPISGHTALYWYRQSLGQGLEFLIYFQGNSAPDKSGLPSDRFSAERTGGSVSTLTIQRTQQEDSAVYLCASSSHQRLAGGDNEQFFGPGTRLTVL.

The genes are TRBV27 and TRBJ1-1; TRBD1 agrees at 9 bases. The J segment lost 4 bases and the V segment lost 5 bases, leaving 8 bases of the junction unmatched. The germline V gene has CDR1 MNHEY and CDR2 SMNVEV (reference sequence). This CDR3 has 15 residues. The DNA for the CDR3 is TGTGCCAGCAGTCCGGGGGACAGGGAGGTCACTGAAGCTTTCTTT. This sequence encodes CASSPGDREVTEAFF.

The CDR3 protein is CATSRKQTNEKLFF. CDR3 nucleotides: TGTGCCACCAGCAGAAAACAGACTAATGAAAAACTGTTTTTT. The V call is TRBV15, the J call TRBJ1-4; the D is unclear. Between the trimmed V and J ends, which lost 2 bases and 2 bases, there was a span of 6 bases. Germline lookup yields CDR1 LNHNV and CDR2 YYDKDF (reference sequence). The CDR3 loop spans 14 amino acids.

The rearrangement links TRBV2 to TRBJ1-5; no clear D. Per germline, CDR1 SNHLY and CDR2 FYNNEI. Trimming shortened V by 6 bases and J by 0 bases, and 9 bases separated the two germline ends. This CDR3 contains 14 residues. The CDR3 DNA is TGTGCCAGCAGCACGGTAGATAGCAATCAGCCCCAGCATTTT. This encodes CASSTVDSNQPQHF.

The chain uses TRBV2 and TRBJ1-4; D remains ambiguous. CDR1 is SNHLY, CDR2 FYNNEI, per germline. Trimming shortened V by 6 bases and J by 4 bases, and 6 bases separated the two germline ends. CDR3 length: 12 residues. The CDR3 DNA reads as TGTGCCAGCAGACAGCGTAATGAAAAACTGTTTTTT. It is translated as CASRQRNEKLFF.

This chain links TRBV12-3 or TRBV12-4 with TRBJ2-5; the D gene is possibly TRBD2 (5 bases). The CDR3 consists of 14 residues. Trimming removed 6 bases from V and 2 bases from J, with 13 bases in between. The DNA for the CDR3 is TGTGCCAGCAGGCCGAGTGAGGGACAAGAGACCCAGTACTTC. Translating gives CASRPSEGQETQYF.

The chain employs TRBV5-1 and TRBJ2-1; TRBD2 might be the D (5 bases). This CDR3 contains 12 residues. Trimming left V 4 bases short and J 10 bases short, with 12 bases between. Germline values: CDR1 SGHRS, CDR2 YFSETQ. CDR3 coding DNA: TGCGCCAGCAGCCATAGAGTAGCGGAGCAGTTCTTC. Residues: CASSHRVAEQFF.

CDR3 in amino acids: CASSQDTSRVNEQFF. The DNA for the CDR3 is TGTGCCAGCAGCCAAGATACTAGCCGGGTCAATGAGCAGTTCTTC. The V and J genes are TRBV3-1 and TRBJ2-1; a weak D match, TRBD2 (6 bases). V lost 0 bases to trimming and J lost 6 bases, with 12 bases between them. The CDR3 contains 15 residues. CDR1 LGHDT and CDR2 YNNKEL come from the germline V gene (reference sequence).

This rearrangement joins TRBV10-3 to TRBJ2-1; D assignment may be TRBD1 or TRBD2 (5 bases each). The CDR3 is 13 residues long. Per germline, CDR1 ENHRY and CDR2 SYGVKD. Trimming removed 7 bases from V and 0 bases from J, with 7 bases in between. The CDR3 region has the DNA TGTGCCATCACTGGGACCTCCTACAATGAGCAGTTCTTC. Protein sequence: CAITGTSYNEQFF.

This clonotype was detected a few times. The germline gene is not matched at one end of the junction; a read error may be the cause. V is TRBV5-4 and J is TRBJ2-2, with D uncertain. This CDR3 has 15 amino acids. CDR1 is SGHNT and CDR2 is YYREEE in the germline V gene (reference sequence). The CDR3 here is CASSFWSRNTGELFF. Written as DNA, the CDR3 is TGTGCTAGCAGCTTCTGGAGCAGAAACACCGGGGAGCTGTTTTTT.

The chain joins TRBV20-1 to TRBJ1-1; tentative D call: TRBD1 (6 bases). Deletions cut 2 bases from V and 4 bases from J, with 11 bases between. There are 13 residues in the CDR3. From germline, CDR1 is DFQATT and CDR2 SNEGSKA (reference sequence). As DNA, the CDR3 is TGCAGTGCTAGAAGGTTCAGGGGCACTGAAGCTTTCTTT. This translates into CSARRFRGTEAFF.

The rearrangement joins TRBV19 to TRBJ1-5, with D possibly matching TRBD1 (5 bases). The CDR3 extends over 16 amino acids. In germline, CDR1 is LNHDA, CDR2 SQIVND (reference sequence). Between the trimmed V and J ends, which lost 3 bases and 0 bases, there was a span of 12 bases. CDR3 loop: CASSIRQSHSNQPQHF. DNA of the CDR3: TGTGCCAGTAGTATCAGACAGTCTCATAGCAATCAGCCCCAGCATTTT.

The genes are TRBV28 and TRBJ2-3; D possibly corresponds to TRBD1 (6 bases). V was pared by 5 bases and J by 14 bases, with 20 bases between. This CDR3 spans 13 amino acids. The germline V gene encodes CDR1 MDHEN and CDR2 SYDVKM. CDR3: CASSETGTKRGYF. In DNA, the CDR3 is TGTGCCAGCAGTGAAACAGGGACCAAAAGGGGGTATTTT.

For the CDR3, the DNA is TGTGCCAGCAGCTTAGCGGGCAGGTCATCCTCCTACGAGCAGTACGTC. Translation: CASSLAGRSSSYEQYV. The chain recombines TRBV7-8 with TRBJ2-7; no definite D call. Trimming pared 0 bases from V and 0 bases from J, leaving 12 bases between. CDR3 size: 16 residues. In germline, CDR1 is SGHVS, CDR2 FQNEAQ.

This clonotype is a singleton in its sample. The J gene is TRBJ2-1, the V gene TRBV9; D is ambiguous. This CDR3 has 13 amino acids. The V gene lost 0 bases and the J gene lost 8 bases, with 9 bases spanning the gap. Germline CDR1 reads SGDLS; CDR2 reads YYNGEE. CDR3 DNA sequence: TGTGCCAGCAGCGTAGTGGCTGTGGATGAGCAGTTCTTC. Translation: CASSVVAVDEQFF. The whole variable domain, filled in from reference TRBV9 and TRBJ2-1, reads DSGVTQTPKHLITATGQRVTLRCSPRSGDLSVYWYQQSLDQGLQFLIQYYNGEERAKGNILERFSAQQFPDLHSELNLSSLELGDSALYFCASSVVAVDEQFFGPGTRLTVL.

This rearrangement joins TRBV4-1 to TRBJ1-4, with D unresolved. V was trimmed by 2 bases and J by 8 bases, leaving 9 bases between them. The CDR3 loop spans 13 amino acids. Germline assignment: CDR1 MGHRA and CDR2 YSYEKL. The CDR3 here is CASSQPAGEKLFF. Written as DNA, the CDR3 is TGCGCCAGCAGCCAACCGGCGGGGGAAAAACTGTTTTTT.

The rearrangement uses TRBV27 and TRBJ2-7, with TRBD1 matching over 8 bases. The V and J ends lost 5 bases and 10 bases, in that order; junction bases with no gene match: 4. The germline V gene has CDR1 MNHEY and CDR2 SMNVEV (reference sequence). The CDR3 is 11 residues long. The CDR3 DNA reads TGTGCCAGCAGTCCGGACAGGGTACAGTACTTC. Amino acid sequence: CASSPDRVQYF.

This chain uses TRBV24-1 with TRBJ2-3; no definite D call. V was clipped by 9 bases and J by 4 bases, with 4 bases between them. The CDR3 totals 10 residues. Germline values: CDR1 KGHDR, CDR2 SFDVKD. The CDR3 DNA reads as TGTGCCACCGCCGCAGATACGCAGTATTTT. Protein product: CATAADTQYF.

The chain is built from TRBV24-1 and TRBJ1-1; D remains unclear. V was clipped by 5 bases and J by 3 bases, with 12 bases between them. CDR3 size: 14 residues. The germline V gene encodes CDR1 KGHDR and CDR2 SFDVKD. The CDR3: CATSALRADTEAFF. The CDR3 DNA reads as TGTGCCACCAGTGCCCTGCGGGCGGACACTGAAGCTTTCTTT.

The rearrangement uses TRBV7-9 and TRBJ2-7, with a possible D match to TRBD2 (6 bases). The CDR3 has 14 amino acids. V lost 5 bases and J 0 bases, leaving 11 bases between the germline ends. CDR1 is SEHNR, CDR2 FQNEAQ, per germline (reference sequence). CDR3 residues: CASSHPGSSYEQYF. DNA of the CDR3: TGTGCCAGCAGCCACCCCGGGAGCTCCTACGAGCAGTACTTC.

The chain recombines TRBV20-1 with TRBJ2-7; no clear D. Per the germline V gene, CDR1 is DFQATT and CDR2 is SNEGSKA (reference sequence). Trimming removed 0 bases at V and 0 bases at J, with 18 bases between. CDR3 length equals 17 residues. This chain's CDR3 is CSARDKKAGQSSYEQYF. For the CDR3, the DNA is TGCAGTGCTAGAGATAAAAAGGCAGGCCAGTCCTCCTACGAGCAGTACTTC.